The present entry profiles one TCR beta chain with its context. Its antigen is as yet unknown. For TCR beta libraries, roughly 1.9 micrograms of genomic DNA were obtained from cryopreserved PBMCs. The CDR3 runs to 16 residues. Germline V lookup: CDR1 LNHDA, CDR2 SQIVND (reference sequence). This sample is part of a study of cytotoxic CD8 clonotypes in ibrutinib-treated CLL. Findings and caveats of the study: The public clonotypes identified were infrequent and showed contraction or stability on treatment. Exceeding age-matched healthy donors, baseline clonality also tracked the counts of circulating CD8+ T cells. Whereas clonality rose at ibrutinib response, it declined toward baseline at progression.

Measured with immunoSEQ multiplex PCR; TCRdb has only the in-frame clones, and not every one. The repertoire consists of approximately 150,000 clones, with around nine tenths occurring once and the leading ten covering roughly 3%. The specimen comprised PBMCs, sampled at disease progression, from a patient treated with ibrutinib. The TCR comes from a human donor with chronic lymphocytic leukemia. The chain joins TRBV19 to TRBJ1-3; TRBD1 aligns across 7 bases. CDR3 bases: TGTGCGTCACAGGGGCAGCCGCGGATCTTTGGAAACACCATATATTTT. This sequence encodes CASQGQPRIFGNTIYF. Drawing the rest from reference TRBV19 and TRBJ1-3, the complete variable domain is DGGITQSPKYLFRKEGQNVTLSCEQNLNHDAMYWYRQDPGQGLRLIYYSQIVNDFQKGDIAEGYSVSREKKESFPLTVTSAQKNPTAFYLCASQGQPRIFGNTIYFGEGSWLTVV.